The TCR beta chain described here comes from a study of blood T cells in healthy people across ages. The study, taken as a whole, reports: Measured against age, TCR beta diversity per million T cells decreased in a roughly linear manner. Across samples, TCR beta diversity tracked strongly with naive T cell percentage.

Aged roughly 6 to 90, donors were systemically healthy Caucasians from Russia. Combining a sample-barcoded 5' primer with a J-beta primer mix, a second PCR ran for roughly 7 to 12 cycles. TCRdb ran MiXCR on the 5' RACE reads and lists one entry per CDR3 protein. The data hold about 2 million distinct CDR3 sequences, with around half observed a single time. A remark on this clonotype: Its target is unknown.

CDR1 is SGHTA and CDR2 is FQGNSA in the germline V gene. The CDR3 contains 18 residues. V lost 5 bases, J lost 7 bases, and 18 bases stayed unmatched. This chain links TRBV7-2 with TRBJ1-1, with TRBD1 identical over 11 bases. The sequenced sample consisted of blood. This sequence originates from a woman aged 40 to 55 in good health. CDR3 loop: CASSQPIMLGQGALEAFF. Here the CDR3 DNA reads TGTGCCAGCAGCCAACCGATTATGCTAGGACAGGGGGCTCTTGAAGCTTTCTTT.